The 15 T cell receptor beta chains given below trace back to one sample, sequenced in a study of T cell responses to AZD1222 COVID-19 vaccine. Some clones are missing from TCRdb's copy, which holds only in-frame ones; the method was immunoSEQ multiplex PCR. The table has under 150,000 clones, 88% seen once. The sample here was peripheral blood, taken 28 days after the second AZD1222 dose. These receptors all stem from an adult who received the AZD1222 COVID-19 vaccine.

The J gene is TRBJ2-3, the V gene TRBV6-5; D not certain. CDR3 length: 13 amino acids. Germline V gives CDR1 MNHEY, CDR2 SVGAGI. The germline V and J ends were trimmed by 0 bases and 5 bases, with 6 bases remaining between them. CDR3: CASSYSRLDTQYF. The CDR3 DNA reads TGTGCCAGCAGTTACTCGAGACTAGATACGCAGTATTTT.

The chain joins TRBV19 to TRBJ1-5; 7 nucleotides agree with TRBD1. V shed 8 bases and J 0 bases; nucleotides not matched to a gene: 4. The CDR3 loop spans 14 amino acids. Germline V gene lookup returns CDR1 LNHDA and CDR2 SQIVND (reference sequence). Here the CDR3 reads CASSTGISNQPQHF. The CDR3 DNA sequence: TGTGCCAGTTCGACAGGGATTAGCAATCAGCCCCAGCATTTT.

V is TRBV10-3 and J is TRBJ2-6, with 10 positions matching TRBD1. V lost 10 bases, J lost 0 bases, and 9 bases stayed unmatched. This CDR3 has 17 residues. Germline V gene lookup returns CDR1 ENHRY and CDR2 SYGVKD. In DNA, the CDR3 is TGTGCCACGGACGCGGGACAGGGGTTCTCTGGGGCCAACGTCCTGACTTTC. Its protein product is CATDAGQGFSGANVLTF.

The chain employs TRBV10-3 and TRBJ2-1; a weak D match, TRBD1 (5 bases). The V end lost 2 bases, the J end lost 6 bases, and 11 bases lay between the germline ends. CDR1 is ENHRY and CDR2 is SYGVKD in the germline V gene. The CDR3 is 14 residues long. CDR3 DNA: TGTGCCATCAGTGAGCAGGGAATTAGCAATGAGCAGTTCTTC. It is translated as CAISEQGISNEQFF.

The V and J genes are TRBV2 and TRBJ1-4; TRBD1 aligns across 7 bases. Germline CDR1 SNHLY, CDR2 FYNNEI. With 4 bases clipped from V and 7 bases from J, the junction kept 6 bases outside the gene matches. The CDR3 runs to 14 residues. CDR3: CASSATGVGEKLFF. DNA for the CDR3: TGTGCCAGCAGTGCTACAGGGGTTGGTGAAAAACTGTTTTTT.

The sample holds one count of this clone. The rearrangement links TRBV5-4 to TRBJ2-1; D perhaps matches TRBD1 (6 bases). The CDR3 is 15 residues long. Trimming took off 4 bases at V and 0 bases at J, with 11 bases between the two ends. Germline loops: CDR1 SGHNT, CDR2 YYREEE (reference sequence). The DNA for the CDR3 is TGTGCCAGCAGCAAAGGGACAAGCTCCTACAATGAGCAGTTCTTC. Its protein is CASSKGTSSYNEQFF.

The genes are TRBV27 and TRBJ2-7, with 8 bases lining up with TRBD1. The CDR3 spans 13 residues. The germline V gene has CDR1 MNHEY and CDR2 SMNVEV (reference sequence). Germline trimming cut 6 bases from V and 3 bases from J; bases unmatched to any gene: 4. Written as DNA, the CDR3 is TGTGCCAGCAGCGTCGGACAGGGCTACGAGCAGTACTTC. Its protein product is CASSVGQGYEQYF.

V and J are TRBV7-2 and TRBJ1-3, with no clear D. CDR1 is SGHTA, CDR2 FQGNSA, per germline. This CDR3 contains 16 residues. The germline V and J ends were trimmed by 2 bases and 0 bases, with 11 bases remaining between them. The CDR3 sequence is CASSLFRQVSGNTIYF. Here the CDR3 DNA reads TGTGCCAGCAGCTTATTTCGGCAAGTCTCTGGAAACACCATATATTTT.

The chain joins TRBV6-2 or TRBV6-3 to TRBJ1-4, with D possibly TRBD1 on 5 matching bases. CDR3 length: 15 amino acids. Germline V gene data show CDR1 as MNHEY and CDR2 as SVGEGT. Between the trimmed V and J ends, which lost 5 bases and 8 bases, there was a span of 18 bases. In DNA, the CDR3 is TGTGCCAGCAGTCCACGCCAACCGACAGAGGAAAAACTGTTTTTT. It specifies CASSPRQPTEEKLFF.

The chain is built from TRBV7-2 and TRBJ2-1; maybe TRBD2 (5 bases). Trimming left V 1 base short and J 6 bases short, with 13 bases between. Germline values: CDR1 SGHTA, CDR2 FQGNSA. This CDR3 is built from 15 residues. Here the CDR3 DNA reads TGTGCCAGCAGCTTAGAGTCTATAAGCGGCAATGAGCAGTTCTTC. Encoded protein: CASSLESISGNEQFF.

The rearrangement joins TRBV12-3 or TRBV12-4 to TRBJ2-1; D gene ambiguous. The V gene lost 6 bases and the J gene lost 10 bases, with 10 bases spanning the gap. The CDR3 contains 11 residues. The CDR3 loop is CASSSYEEQFF. The CDR3 nucleotides read TGTGCCAGCAGCTCCTATGAGGAGCAGTTCTTC.

This chain connects TRBV19 to TRBJ1-2; 7 nucleotides align to TRBD1. Trimming at V came to 6 bases and at J to 6 bases, leaving 7 bases not matched to a gene. The germline V gene encodes CDR1 LNHDA and CDR2 SQIVND (reference sequence). This CDR3 spans 13 amino acids. The CDR3 region is CASSPQGGDGYTF. The DNA of the CDR3 is TGTGCCAGTAGCCCCCAGGGGGGGGATGGCTACACCTTC.

This clone appeared a single time. CDR3 bases: TGTGCCATAAATTCGAACACTGAAGCTTTCTTT. Translated, it gives CAINSNTEAFF. The genes are TRBV10-3 and TRBJ1-1; no definite D call. The CDR3 runs to 11 residues. Trimming cost V 9 bases and J 1 base, with 6 bases left between them. The germline V gene has CDR1 ENHRY and CDR2 SYGVKD.

This chain connects TRBV6-2 or TRBV6-3 to TRBJ2-1; 8 bases are shared with TRBD2. The V gene end was trimmed by 2 bases and the J gene end by 9 bases; junction bases not matched to a gene: 9. The CDR3 runs 15 residues. The germline gives CDR1 MNHEY, CDR2 SVGEGT. The chain's CDR3 is CASSYGAGGPGEQFF. The DNA of the CDR3 is TGTGCCAGCAGTTACGGGGCGGGGGGCCCAGGTGAGCAGTTCTTC.

The V call is TRBV23-1, the J call TRBJ2-1; D uncertain. TRBV23-1 is given ORF status, its function remaining uncertain. V dropped 10 bases and J dropped 4 bases, with 11 bases sitting between them. This CDR3 comprises 12 residues. This chain's CDR3 is CATPSFYNEQFF. The CDR3 nucleotides are TGCGCCACCCCTTCCTTTTACAATGAGCAGTTCTTC.